Shown below are 10 T cell receptor beta chains from a single sample sequenced in a study of human T cells and chemical hapten exposure. Specified time point: pre-sensitization, week 0. Treatment here: therapeutic diphenylcyclopropenone sensitization with weekly scalp DPC. TCRdb redid the calling of the RACE reads with MiXCR, one entry per CDR3 protein. The data hold some 250,000 distinct CDR3 sequences, with around 7% observed a single time. Here the sequenced sample was whole blood, taken in connection with sensitization to the hapten diphenylcyclopropenone (DPC). The origin of the receptors is a man between 18 and 29 years old with alopecia areata. Some clones in this sample may be carry-over from other donors' samples.

This clonotype was found a few times. The chain is built from TRBV12-2 and TRBJ1-3; the DNA was not compared with TRBD1, the D call given in the table. TRBV12-2 corresponds to a pseudogene. This CDR3 is 22 amino acids long. In DNA form, the CDR3 reads TGTGCAAGTCGCCCCCAGCTTATATTTCGGGACGAAAACCTTCGCGGAGGAAACACCATATATTTT. This translates into CASRPQLIFRDENLRGGNTIYF.

The chain uses TRBV20-1 and TRBJ1-1; D perhaps matches TRBD1 (5 bases). Germline lookup yields CDR1 DFQATT and CDR2 SNEGSKA (reference sequence). V lost 1 base, J lost 0 bases, and 12 bases lay in between. The length of the CDR3 is 15 residues. The CDR3 DNA reads as TGCAGTGCTAGAGCTTTCTACAGGTTGAACACTGAAGCTTTCTTT. Translation: CSARAFYRLNTEAFF.

This clonotype was detected only a few times. The chain has TRBV27 and TRBJ1-1; TRBD1 agrees at 8 bases. Per germline, CDR1 MNHEY and CDR2 SMNVEV (reference sequence). V lost 3 bases to trimming and J lost 4 bases; unmatched junction nucleotides: 4. The CDR3 has 14 amino acids. This CDR3 reads CASSFYGQGTEAFF. In DNA form, the CDR3 reads TGTGCCAGCAGTTTCTACGGACAGGGCACTGAAGCTTTCTTT.

The chain joins TRBV29-1 to TRBJ2-7; TRBD1 aligns across 9 bases. V gave up 7 bases and J gave up 5 bases; unmatched junction bases: 9. The V gene's germline CDR1 is SQVTM and CDR2 ANQGSEA. This CDR3 contains 13 residues. The chain's CDR3 is CSAGQGMTDEQYF. For the CDR3, the DNA is TGCAGCGCCGGACAGGGGATGACCGACGAGCAGTACTTC.

The gene calls are TRBV10-3 and TRBJ2-6; D is unresolved. Germline CDR1 is ENHRY and CDR2 is SYGVKD. The V end was cut by 4 bases, the J end by 0 bases, with 13 bases between. This CDR3 contains 17 residues. The CDR3 loop is CAISAFGRVSGANVLTF. Here the CDR3 DNA reads TGTGCCATCAGTGCCTTTGGACGGGTCTCTGGGGCCAACGTCCTGACTTTC.

The J gene is TRBJ1-5, the V gene TRBV20-1; D uncertain. This CDR3 is built from 15 residues. V was cut by 0 bases and J by 5 bases, with 14 bases left in between. Germline loops: CDR1 DFQATT, CDR2 SNEGSKA (reference sequence). The CDR3 reads CSARDRGDGYQPQHF. CDR3 nucleotide sequence: TGCAGTGCTAGAGATCGAGGAGACGGATATCAGCCCCAGCATTTT.

This clonotype was observed a single time. This chain joins TRBV7-2 and TRBJ1-5; possibly TRBD1 for D (5 bases). The CDR3 covers 14 residues. The germline V gene encodes CDR1 SGHTA and CDR2 FQGNSA. Between the trimmed V and J ends, which lost 1 base and 6 bases, there was a span of 10 bases. This CDR3 reads CTSSLEPGRQPQHF. In DNA form, the CDR3 reads TGTACCAGCAGCTTAGAGCCGGGGCGTCAGCCCCAGCATTTT.

This clonotype was seen more than once but under ten times. The V call is TRBV5-1, the J call TRBJ2-1; 7 bases match TRBD2. This CDR3 is built from 17 residues. Trimming cost V 4 bases and J 6 bases; bases outside gene matches: 16. Germline lookup yields CDR1 SGHRS and CDR2 YFSETQ. The CDR3 loop reads CASSPALGGGSLNEQFF. In nucleotides, the CDR3 is TGCGCCAGCAGCCCGGCCCTGGGCGGGGGATCCCTCAATGAGCAGTTCTTC.

The J gene is TRBJ1-1, the V gene TRBV3-1, with D possibly TRBD1 on 6 matching bases. CDR1 is LGHDT, CDR2 YNNKEL, per germline (reference sequence). This CDR3 spans 13 amino acids. Trimming left V 5 bases short and J 5 bases short, with 12 bases between. CDR3 amino acids: CASSTTGRTEAFF. In DNA form, the CDR3 reads TGTGCCAGCAGCACAACAGGGAGAACTGAAGCTTTCTTT. Drawing the rest from reference TRBV3-1 and TRBJ1-1, the complete variable domain is DTAVSQTPKYLVTQMGNDKSIKCEQNLGHDTMYWYKQDSKKFLKIMFSYNNKELIINETVPNRFSPKSPDKAHLNLHINSLELGDSAVYFCASSTTGRTEAFFGQGTRLTVV.

In its sample, this clonotype was seen many times. This rearrangement joins TRBV4-1 to TRBJ2-5; no definite D call. This CDR3 is 16 amino acids long. Trimming removed 1 base at V and 5 bases at J, with 17 bases between. The germline V gene encodes CDR1 MGHRA and CDR2 YSYEKL. CDR3 sequence: CASSQARTRYSETQYF. The DNA of the CDR3 is TGCGCCAGCAGCCAAGCTAGGACGCGGTATTCGGAGACCCAGTACTTC.